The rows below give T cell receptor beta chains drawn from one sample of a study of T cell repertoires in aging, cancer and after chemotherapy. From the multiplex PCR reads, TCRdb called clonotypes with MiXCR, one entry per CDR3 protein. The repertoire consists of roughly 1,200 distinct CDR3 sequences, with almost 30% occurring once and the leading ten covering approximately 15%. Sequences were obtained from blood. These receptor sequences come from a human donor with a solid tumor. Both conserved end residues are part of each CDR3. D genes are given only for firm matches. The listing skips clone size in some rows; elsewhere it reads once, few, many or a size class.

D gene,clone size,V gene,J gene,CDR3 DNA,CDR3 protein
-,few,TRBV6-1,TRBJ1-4,TGTGCCAGCAGACCAACTAATGAAAAACTGTTTTTT,CASRPTNEKLFF
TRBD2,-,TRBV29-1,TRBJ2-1,TGCAGCGTTGAAACCGGGACTAGCTTGTTTGAGCAGTTCTTC,CSVETGTSLFEQFF
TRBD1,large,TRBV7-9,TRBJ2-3,TGTGCCAGCAGGACCCAGGGGGCCGCAGATACGCAGTATTTT,CASRTQGAADTQYF
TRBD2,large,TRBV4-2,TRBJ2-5,TGTGCCAGCAGCCAAGATTCGGGACTAGCGGTACAAGAGACCCAGTACTTC,CASSQDSGLAVQETQYF
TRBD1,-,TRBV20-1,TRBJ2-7,TGCAGTGCCCCCAGGACAGGCAGCTCCTACGAGCAGTACTTC,CSAPRTGSSYEQYF
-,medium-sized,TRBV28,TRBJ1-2,TGTGCCAGCAGTTTATTGGGCGGCGGCTACACCTTC,CASSLLGGGYTF
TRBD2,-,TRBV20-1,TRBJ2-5,TGCAGTGCTAGTAGGGGACTAGCGGGAGACTTTGAGACCCAGTACTTC,CSASRGLAGDFETQYF
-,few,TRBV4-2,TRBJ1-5,TGTGCCAGCAGCCAAGCTCTCTGGCAGCAGCCCCAGCATTTT,CASSQALWQQPQHF
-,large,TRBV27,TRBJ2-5,TGTGCCAGCAGTTTATCGTTCGCGGAGACCCAGTACTTC,CASSLSFAETQYF
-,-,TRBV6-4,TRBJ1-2,TGTGCCAGCCAGATAGCCCGGGGGGGCTATGGCTACACCTTC,CASQIARGGYGYTF
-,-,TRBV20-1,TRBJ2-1,TGCAGTGCTAGAGATTTGTCAGGGGATAGGAAAGAGCAGTTCTTC,CSARDLSGDRKEQFF
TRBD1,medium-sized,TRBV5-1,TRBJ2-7,TGCGCCAGCAGCGTGGGACAGGGAGGGGGATACGAGCAGTACTTC,CASSVGQGGGYEQYF
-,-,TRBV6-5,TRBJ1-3,TGTGCCAGCAGTGACGGGGCCTCTGGAAACATTATATATTTT,CASSDGASGNIIYF
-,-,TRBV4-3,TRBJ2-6,TGCGCCAGCAGCCAAGATCAAGGCACCGGGGCCAACGTCCTGACTTTC,CASSQDQGTGANVLTF
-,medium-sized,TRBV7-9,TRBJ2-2,TGTGCCAGCAGAAAAATGGGCGGCACCGGGGAGCTGTTTTTT,CASRKMGGTGELFF
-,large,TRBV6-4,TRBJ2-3,TGTGCCAGTTCAAAGGGGCCCGCCGGCGATACGCAGTATTTT,CASSKGPAGDTQYF
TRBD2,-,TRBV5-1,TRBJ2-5,TGCGCCAGCAGCTTGGGAGGTGGAGGGAGGGCCCTCGGTGAGACCCAGTACTTC,CASSLGGGGRALGETQYF
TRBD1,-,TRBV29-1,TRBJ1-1,TGCAGCGTTGGGGGACAGGGGACTGAAGCTTTCTTT,CSVGGQGTEAFF
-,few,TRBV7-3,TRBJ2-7,TGTGCCAGCAGCTCATCGGGTTCCTCCTACGAGCAGTACTTC,CASSSSGSSYEQYF
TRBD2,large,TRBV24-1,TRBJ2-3,TGTGCCACCAGAGCTACTAGCGGAGATACGCAGTATTTT,CATRATSGDTQYF
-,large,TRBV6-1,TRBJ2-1,TGTGCCAGCAGTGAGGGGAGTGGGGGATACAATGAGCAGTTCTTC,CASSEGSGGYNEQFF
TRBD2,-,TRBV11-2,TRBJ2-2,TGTGCCAGCAGCTACACTTTAGCGGGAGTTACCGGGGAGCTGTTTTTT,CASSYTLAGVTGELFF
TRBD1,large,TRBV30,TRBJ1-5,TGTGCCTGGAGTACCAGACCGGGTTCGACAGGGGTGCGGCCCCAGCATTTT,CAWSTRPGSTGVRPQHF
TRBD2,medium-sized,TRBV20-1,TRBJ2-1,TGCAGTGCTAGAAACGCGGGAGGGCGTAATGAGCAGTTCTTC,CSARNAGGRNEQFF
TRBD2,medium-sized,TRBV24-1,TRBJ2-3,TGTGCCACCAGTGATCTCGCGGCGGGAGGCTCAGATACGCAGTATTTT,CATSDLAAGGSDTQYF
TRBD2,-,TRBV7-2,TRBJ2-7,TGTGCCAGCAGCTGGACTAGCGGGAGATGCGAGCAGTACTTC,CASSWTSGRCEQYF
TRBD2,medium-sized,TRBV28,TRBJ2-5,TGTGCCAGCAGTTTACCAGTAGCGGGAGCGTGGGAGACCCAGTACTTC,CASSLPVAGAWETQYF
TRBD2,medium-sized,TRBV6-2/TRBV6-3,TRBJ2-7,TGTGCCAGCAGTTACTCGACCGCGCTAGCGGGAGCGCTTGTCTACGAGCAGTACTTC,CASSYSTALAGALVYEQYF
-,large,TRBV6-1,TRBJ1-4,TGTGCCAGCAGTGAAGCAGACCGCTCAACTAATGAAAAACTGTTTTTT,CASSEADRSTNEKLFF
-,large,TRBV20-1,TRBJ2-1,TGCAGTGCTAGGAGCGTAGTAGTCGACAATGAGCAGTTCTTC,CSARSVVVDNEQFF
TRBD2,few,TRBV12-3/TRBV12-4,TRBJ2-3,TGTGCCAGCAGTTTATATCAACTAGCGGGAGAAAAGGAGAGAGATACGCAGTATTTT,CASSLYQLAGEKERDTQYF
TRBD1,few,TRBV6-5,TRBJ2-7,TGTGCCAGCAGTCGACAGGGGGTCGCCTACGAGCAGTACTTC,CASSRQGVAYEQYF
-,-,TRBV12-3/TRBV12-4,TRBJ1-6,TGTGCCAGCAGAGGGTTCTATAATTCACCCCTCCACTTT,CASRGFYNSPLHF
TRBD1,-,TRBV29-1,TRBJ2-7,TGCAGCTCTGGGACAGGGGGCGAGCAGTACTTC,CSSGTGGEQYF
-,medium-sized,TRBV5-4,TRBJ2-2,TGTGCCAGCAGCTTGGACAGGGCCACCGGGGAGCTGTTTTTT,CASSLDRATGELFF
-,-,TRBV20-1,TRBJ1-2,TGCAGTGCTCGTGAACAGGTCTCCTATGGCTACACCTTC,CSAREQVSYGYTF
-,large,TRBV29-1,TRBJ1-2,TGCAGCGTCCTCAGGGATTCTTCCGATGGCTACACCTTC,CSVLRDSSDGYTF